These 27 T cell receptor beta chains were sequenced from one sample in a study of response to subunit inactivated influenza vaccine. TCRdb called the RT-PCR reads again in MiXCR, with one record for every CDR3 protein. The table records around 540,000 distinct CDR3 sequences, about 11% of them present only once. Here the sequenced sample was PBMCs from blood, taken on the day of vaccination. These receptors came from a man aged 50 to 59 who received an inactivated influenza vaccine.

This clonotype was seen a few times. The chain is built from TRBV7-9 and TRBJ2-1, with D perhaps assigned TRBD1 or TRBD2 (5 bases each). In germline, CDR1 is SEHNR, CDR2 FQNEAQ (reference sequence). The CDR3 has 16 residues. V was cut by 1 base and J by 2 bases, with 12 bases left in between. The CDR3 is CASSLGAGTAYNEQFF. The CDR3 bases are TGTGCCAGCAGCTTAGGTGCCGGGACCGCCTACAATGAGCAGTTCTTC.

This clonotype was observed many times. The genes are TRBV28 and TRBJ2-5; a possible D gene is TRBD1 (5 bases). The CDR3 runs 15 residues. Trimming pared 7 bases from V and 3 bases from J, leaving 18 bases between. Germline lookup yields CDR1 MDHEN and CDR2 SYDVKM. The CDR3 protein is CASNIRRTPKETQYF. The DNA of the CDR3 is TGTGCCAGCAATATACGACGGACACCAAAAGAGACCCAGTACTTC.

The V and J genes are TRBV20-1 and TRBJ2-1; 9 bases agree with TRBD1. V dropped 1 base and J dropped 3; count of bases not matched to a gene: 7. Germline V lookup: CDR1 DFQATT, CDR2 SNEGSKA (reference sequence). The CDR3 runs to 16 residues. CDR3: CSARATGTGIYNEQFF. The CDR3 region has the DNA TGCAGTGCTAGAGCGACCGGGACAGGGATCTACAATGAGCAGTTCTTC.

The gene calls are TRBV5-1 and TRBJ1-2, with 8 bases fitting TRBD1. The CDR3 contains 17 residues. Germline V gene data show CDR1 as SGHRS and CDR2 as YFSETQ. Trimming cost V 0 bases and J 4 bases; bases outside gene matches: 11. CDR3 nucleotide sequence: TGCGCCAGCAGCTTGGCCTTATCAGGGGGCGCAGCCTATGGCTACACCTTC. Encoded protein: CASSLALSGGAAYGYTF.

V gene TRBV24-1 combines with J gene TRBJ2-5; tentatively, D is TRBD1 or TRBD2 (5 bases each). Germline values: CDR1 KGHDR, CDR2 SFDVKD. This CDR3 is built from 15 residues. Trimming cost V 4 bases and J 0 bases, with 11 bases left between them. CDR3 in DNA: TGTGCCACCAGTGACCCCACGGGACACCAAGAGACCCAGTACTTC. Translating it yields CATSDPTGHQETQYF.

The gene calls are TRBV7-2 and TRBJ2-3; 8 nucleotides line up with TRBD2. Trimming cost V 1 base and J 0 bases; bases outside gene matches: 3. The length of the CDR3 is 16 residues. Germline V lookup: CDR1 SGHTA, CDR2 FQGNSA. Here the CDR3 DNA reads TGTGCCAGCAGCTTAGGACTAGCGTTTAGCACAGATACGCAGTATTTT. Residues: CASSLGLAFSTDTQYF. The full variable domain, in which reference TRBV7-2 and TRBJ2-3 provide the parts outside the CDR3, is GAGVSQSPSNKVTEKGKDVELRCDPISGHTALYWYRQSLGQGLEFLIYFQGNSAPDKSGLPSDRFSAERTGGSVSTLTIQRTQQEDSAVYLCASSLGLAFSTDTQYFGPGTRLTVL.

This clonotype was counted between two and nine times. The chain recombines TRBV11-2 with TRBJ2-2; D not certain. V lost 1 base, J lost 4 bases, and 10 bases lay in between. The CDR3 length is 15 residues. Per the germline V gene, CDR1 is SGHAT and CDR2 is FQNNGV. CDR3 protein: CASSLGVSVTGELFF. The CDR3, as DNA: TGTGCCAGCAGCTTAGGTGTGAGTGTCACCGGGGAGCTGTTTTTT.

This sequence joins TRBV12-3 or TRBV12-4 and TRBJ2-3; TRBD2 matches at 11 bases. The CDR3 extends over 15 amino acids. The trim removed 6 bases at V and 4 bases at J, leaving 6 bases unmatched. The CDR3 region is CASSKLAGVSDTQYF. As DNA, the CDR3 is TGTGCCAGCAGCAAACTAGCGGGGGTCTCAGATACGCAGTATTTT.

The gene calls are TRBV4-1 and TRBJ2-3, with 8 bases that match TRBD2. The CDR3 sequence is 16 residues long. V was pared by 8 bases and J by 4 bases, with 14 bases of the junction left unmatched. Per the germline V gene, CDR1 is MGHRA and CDR2 is YSYEKL. The CDR3 is CASRGGPRGAPDTQYF. The CDR3 region has the DNA TGCGCCAGCCGGGGGGGACCGAGGGGAGCGCCAGATACGCAGTATTTT.

This clonotype was seen only a few times. This CDR3 is CASSLWDRDITSGNTIYF. The CDR3 DNA reads as TGTGCCAGCAGCCTCTGGGACCGCGATATTACCTCTGGAAACACCATATATTTT. The V and J genes are TRBV7-6 and TRBJ1-3, with a weak D call TRBD1 (5 bases). V was shortened by 5 bases and J by 0 bases, with 20 bases between the two germline ends. The CDR3 is made up of 18 amino acids. Germline V lookup: CDR1 SGHVS, CDR2 FNYEAQ.

This chain uses TRBV10-3 with TRBJ2-7; D perhaps matches TRBD1 (6 bases). The germline V gene encodes CDR1 ENHRY and CDR2 SYGVKD. The CDR3 has 13 amino acids. V lost 4 bases and J 3 bases, leaving 10 bases between the germline ends. CDR3 residues: CAISGGTNYEQYF. The CDR3 bases are TGTGCCATCAGTGGGGGGACAAACTACGAGCAGTACTTC.

This clonotype was counted between two and nine times. The gene calls are TRBV2 and TRBJ2-5; D remains unclear. The CDR3 is 12 residues long. Per the germline V gene, CDR1 is SNHLY and CDR2 is FYNNEI. Trimming took off 8 bases at V and 1 base at J, with 8 bases between the two ends. The CDR3 sequence: CASLGSQETQYF. The CDR3 DNA is TGTGCCAGCCTTGGCAGCCAAGAGACCCAGTACTTC.

The chain uses TRBV5-1 and TRBJ2-2; TRBD1 matches at 7 bases. CDR1 is SGHRS and CDR2 is YFSETQ in the germline V gene. This CDR3 region has 16 residues. Germline trimming cut 4 bases from V and 0 bases from J; bases unmatched to any gene: 6. The CDR3 sequence is CASSTDREPNTGELFF. The CDR3 DNA is TGCGCCAGCAGCACCGACAGGGAACCGAACACCGGGGAGCTGTTTTTT.

The chain has TRBV12-3 or TRBV12-4 and TRBJ2-1; no reliable D call. The CDR3 loop spans 13 amino acids. Between the trimmed V and J ends, which lost 9 bases and 6 bases, there was a span of 15 bases. CDR3 coding DNA: TGTGCCAGTTGCCCTCCGGGCCCCAATGAGCAGTTCTTC. It translates to CASCPPGPNEQFF.

At least ten counts were recorded for this clonotype. This chain uses TRBV7-9 with TRBJ2-5; unclear D gene. Trimming stripped 0 bases from V and 5 bases from J, with 7 bases between. From germline, CDR1 is SEHNR and CDR2 FQNEAQ (reference sequence). The CDR3 is made up of 13 amino acids. In DNA form, the CDR3 reads TGTGCCAGCAGCTTAGCGTCTTGGGAGACCCAGTACTTC. Protein: CASSLASWETQYF.

In this sample, this clonotype turned up many times. V is TRBV10-3 and J is TRBJ2-4; D may match TRBD1 or TRBD2 (5 bases each). The CDR3 has 13 amino acids. Germline CDR1 reads ENHRY; CDR2 reads SYGVKD. Trimming shortened V by 10 bases and J by 8 bases, and 18 bases separated the two germline ends. CDR3 sequence reads: CATPRDGSDIQYF. The CDR3 DNA reads TGTGCCACCCCCCGGGACGGGTCGGACATTCAGTACTTC.

The rearrangement uses TRBV20-1 and TRBJ2-3; D perhaps matches TRBD2 (5 bases). Germline lookup yields CDR1 DFQATT and CDR2 SNEGSKA (reference sequence). V was clipped by 0 bases and J by 2 bases, with 18 bases between them. The CDR3 has 17 residues. The CDR3 DNA is TGCAGTGCTAGAGACCACCGGTTCGGCGGACTCACAGATACGCAGTATTTT. This encodes CSARDHRFGGLTDTQYF.

This clonotype has at least ten counts. The gene calls are TRBV11-2 and TRBJ2-3; no clear D gene. There are 13 residues in the CDR3. V lost 2 bases and J lost 6, with 9 bases in between. Germline V gene sequence: CDR1 SGHAT, CDR2 FQNNGV. Written as DNA, the CDR3 is TGTGCCAGCAGCTTATCTGGTATGGATACGCAGTATTTT. The encoded protein is CASSLSGMDTQYF.

V usage is TRBV5-6 and J usage is TRBJ2-5; 12 nucleotides align to TRBD2. CDR1 SGHDT and CDR2 YYEEEE come from the germline V gene. This CDR3 region has 16 residues. The V segment lost 1 base and the J segment 3 bases; nucleotides outside the gene matches: 4. CDR3 in amino acids: CASSLWLAGGKETQYF. The DNA of the CDR3 is TGTGCCAGCAGCTTGTGGCTAGCGGGAGGGAAAGAGACCCAGTACTTC.

This clonotype appeared a few times. This chain connects TRBV19 to TRBJ2-1; 9 positions agree with TRBD2. This CDR3 has 15 residues. CDR1 is LNHDA, CDR2 SQIVND, per germline (reference sequence). V was clipped by 5 bases and J by 3 bases; unmatched bases: 5. CDR3 in DNA: TGTGCCAGTAGTCGCCTAGCGGGACACTACAATGAGCAGTTCTTC. Its protein is CASSRLAGHYNEQFF.

The chain employs TRBV12-3 or TRBV12-4 and TRBJ1-2, with D possibly TRBD1 on 5 matching bases. The CDR3 runs to 15 residues. Trimming took off 5 bases at V and 1 base at J, with 14 bases between the two ends. In DNA form, the CDR3 reads TGTGCCAGCAGTGACAGCGTTTACCTTAACTATGGCTACACCTTC. It codes for CASSDSVYLNYGYTF.

The chain combines TRBV3-1 with TRBJ2-3; TRBD1 matches 8 bases. The germline V gene has CDR1 LGHDT and CDR2 YNNKEL (reference sequence). The CDR3 is 13 amino acids. V dropped 5 bases and J dropped 4; count of bases not matched to a gene: 2. The DNA of the CDR3 is TGTGCCAGCAGCTCCAGGGGGCCAGATACGCAGTATTTT. Residues: CASSSRGPDTQYF.

This clonotype showed up just a few times. This sequence joins TRBV6-5 and TRBJ2-7, with TRBD2 matching over 11 bases. Losses at the gene ends were 4 bases for V and 6 bases for J; bases not matched to a gene: 8. The germline gives CDR1 MNHEY, CDR2 SVGAGI. The CDR3 is 15 residues long. CDR3 loop: CASSSSGTSGFEQYF. CDR3 DNA: TGTGCCAGCAGTTCATCCGGGACTAGCGGTTTCGAGCAGTACTTC.

This clonotype was detected ten times or more. CDR3: CSARQTSGVYNEQFF. The CDR3 nucleotides are TGCAGTGCTAGACAGACTAGCGGGGTCTACAATGAGCAGTTCTTC. The chain recombines TRBV20-1 with TRBJ2-1, with 11 bases lining up with TRBD2. Germline V gene lookup returns CDR1 DFQATT and CDR2 SNEGSKA (reference sequence). This CDR3 contains 15 residues. V gave up 2 bases and J gave up 3 bases; unmatched junction bases: 3.

The chain has TRBV29-1 and TRBJ1-4; D remains unclear. V shed 7 bases and J shed 5 bases, with 8 bases lying between them. This CDR3 is built from 11 residues. CDR1 SQVTM and CDR2 ANQGSEA come from the germline V gene. The CDR3 is CSAAKNEKLFF. Written as DNA, the CDR3 is TGCAGCGCGGCTAAAAATGAAAAACTGTTTTTT.

This sequence joins TRBV20-1 and TRBJ2-7; 8 bases are shared with TRBD1. V was clipped by 6 bases and J by 3 bases; unmatched bases: 7. Germline V gene data show CDR1 as DFQATT and CDR2 as SNEGSKA (reference sequence). CDR3 length: 13 residues. CDR3 protein: CSAQQGALYEQYF. The CDR3 DNA is TGCAGTGCGCAGCAGGGGGCCCTCTACGAGCAGTACTTC.

This clonotype was found a few times. V gene TRBV6-6 combines with J gene TRBJ1-5; D is undetermined. CDR3 length: 12 amino acids. The V and J ends lost 6 bases and 6 bases respectively, with 9 bases between them. The germline V gene encodes CDR1 MNHNY and CDR2 SVGAGI (reference sequence). As DNA, the CDR3 is TGTGCCAGCAGCCCCCCAACTCAGCCCCAGCATTTT. Translation: CASSPPTQPQHF.